This entry lists 14 T cell receptor beta chains sequenced from one sample in a study of T cells in Graves' hyperthyroidism and ophthalmopathy. The source material, RNA transcripts, was used to amplify TCR beta CDR3 regions. When the TCR CDR3 underwent first-round RT-PCR, the HTBI primer set was used. TCRdb processed the multiplex PCR reads anew with MiXCR; each CDR3 protein has one entry. The sample includes about 500,000 distinct CDR3 sequences, 15% to 20% of them seen just once. The sample taken for sequencing was blood. The receptor source for this set is a woman aged 18-30 years with Graves' ophthalmopathy.

This clonotype was seen more than once but under ten times. As DNA, the CDR3 is TGTGCCAGCAGTTCTCGACCCACACAGAGAACTAACTATGGCTACACCTTC. It is translated as CASSSRPTQRTNYGYTF. This chain links TRBV7-9 with TRBJ1-2; D not resolved. The CDR3 is 17 residues long. CDR1 is SEHNR and CDR2 is FQNEAQ in the germline V gene (reference sequence). V dropped 6 bases and J dropped 0 bases, with 20 bases sitting between them.

This clonotype was seen many times. CDR3 sequence (DNA): TGTGCCAGCAGCCAAGGGCCGAATACTAACTATGGCTACACCTTC. This codes for CASSQGPNTNYGYTF. The rearrangement joins TRBV2 to TRBJ1-2; the D is unclear. The CDR3 has 15 amino acids. V was cut by 6 bases and J by 0 bases, with 14 bases left in between. The germline V gene has CDR1 SNHLY and CDR2 FYNNEI.

The chain carries TRBV6-2 or TRBV6-3 and TRBJ2-2, with 9 bases aligning to TRBD1. V was clipped by 5 bases and J by 8 bases; unmatched bases: 15. Per the germline V gene, CDR1 is MNHEY and CDR2 is SVGEGT. The length of the CDR3 is 17 residues. CDR3 coding DNA: TGTGCCAGCAGTATACAGGGGGCTTATCCCAACCAAGGGGAGCTGTTTTTT. As protein: CASSIQGAYPNQGELFF.

This clonotype has a count of ten or more. V gene TRBV7-9 combines with J gene TRBJ2-5, with 10 bases matching TRBD2. CDR1 SEHNR and CDR2 FQNEAQ come from the germline V gene (reference sequence). Trimming took 10 bases from V and 1 from J; bases not matched to a gene: 3. This CDR3 has 13 residues. CDR3 amino acids: CAIPSGSQETQYF. In nucleotides, the CDR3 is TGTGCCATACCTAGCGGGAGCCAAGAGACCCAGTACTTC.

This clonotype was found a few times. CDR3 protein: CASGPKGQETQYF. The CDR3 bases are TGCGCCAGCGGACCTAAGGGACAAGAGACCCAGTACTTC. The chain links TRBV10-1 to TRBJ2-5; D unclear. Trimming took off 8 bases at V and 2 bases at J, with 12 bases between the two ends. This CDR3 is built from 13 residues. Germline V gene sequence: CDR1 WNHNN, CDR2 SYGVQD (reference sequence).

This sequence joins TRBV7-9 and TRBJ2-7, with D possibly TRBD2 on 5 matching bases. Trimming took off 5 bases at V and 5 bases at J, with 10 bases between the two ends. Germline V gene sequence: CDR1 SEHNR, CDR2 FQNEAQ (reference sequence). The CDR3 sequence is 12 residues long. As DNA, the CDR3 is TGTGCCAGCAGCCATCTCGGGGACGAGCAGTACTTC. It specifies CASSHLGDEQYF. Full variable domain (rest looked up from reference TRBV7-9 and TRBJ2-7): DTGVSQNPRHKITKRGQNVTFRCDPISEHNRLYWYRQTLGQGPEFLTYFQNEAQLEKSRLLSDRFSAERPKGSFSTLEIQRTEQGDSAMYLCASSHLGDEQYFGPGTRLTVT.

This clonotype was detected only a few times. This rearrangement joins TRBV10-2 to TRBJ1-1, with D tentatively TRBD1 (6 bases). This CDR3 is 15 amino acids long. V was cut by 4 bases and J by 1 base, with 13 bases left in between. Germline V gives CDR1 WSHSY, CDR2 SAAADI. The CDR3 reads CASSGPRGQNTEAFF. The CDR3 bases are TGCGCCAGCAGTGGCCCGAGGGGACAGAACACTGAAGCTTTCTTT.

This chain uses TRBV7-9 with TRBJ2-7; perhaps D is TRBD1 or TRBD2 (5 bases each). The CDR3 consists of 16 residues. Germline CDR1 SEHNR, CDR2 FQNEAQ (reference sequence). The V end lost 5 bases, the J end lost 2 bases, and 19 bases lay between the germline ends. CDR3 DNA: TGTGCCAGCAGCGAAAATAAGGACTCGACAGCCTACGAGCAGTACTTC. Translation gives CASSENKDSTAYEQYF.

Concerning this clonotype itself: A much larger clonotype is one base distant, so this may be a read error. The DNA for the CDR3 is TGTGCCAGCAGATCCCTAGCGGGAGGGTACAATGAGCAGTACTTC. As protein: CASRSLAGGYNEQYF. The gene calls are TRBV6-1 and TRBJ2-1, with 12 bases lining up with TRBD2. Near its end, the DNA agrees better with TRBJ2-7, so the J call may be wrong. The CDR3 length is 15 residues. Per germline, CDR1 MNHNS and CDR2 SASEGT.

This clonotype has at least ten counts. This rearrangement joins TRBV20-1 to TRBJ2-1; TRBD2 agrees at 10 bases. V shed 5 bases and J 8 bases; nucleotides not matched to a gene: 12. The germline V gene has CDR1 DFQATT and CDR2 SNEGSKA (reference sequence). This CDR3 spans 15 amino acids. As DNA, the CDR3 is TGCAGTGCTTACTCCGGGACTAGCGTTTTCGATGAGCAGTTCTTC. It codes for CSAYSGTSVFDEQFF.

The gene calls are TRBV6-1 and TRBJ1-1, with 7 bases lining up with TRBD1. The CDR3 is 16 amino acids. V shed 7 bases, J shed 1 base, and the junction held 12 bases outside the gene matches. CDR1 is MNHNS and CDR2 is SASEGT in the germline V gene. The CDR3 DNA reads TGTGCCAGCACCCGGAGGGGGTCAGGGGGGAACACTGAAGCTTTCTTT. Amino acids: CASTRRGSGGNTEAFF.

This clonotype has at least ten counts. The genes are TRBV6-1 and TRBJ2-5; weak D call: TRBD1 (6 bases). The V end was cut by 0 bases, the J end by 7 bases, with 18 bases between. The germline V gene encodes CDR1 MNHNS and CDR2 SASEGT. CDR3 length: 16 amino acids. This CDR3 is CASSEAQGSLVGTQYF. The CDR3 DNA follows: TGTGCCAGCAGTGAAGCGCAGGGGAGCCTAGTTGGGACCCAGTACTTC.

V gene TRBV4-1 combines with J gene TRBJ2-2, with a possible D match to TRBD2 (6 bases). The germline V gene has CDR1 MGHRA and CDR2 YSYEKL. The CDR3 sequence is 16 residues long. Trimming removed 7 bases at V and 2 bases at J, with 17 bases between. The CDR3 bases are TGCGCCAGCACCCAGGTAGCGGAGAAAAACACCGGGGAGCTGTTTTTT. As protein: CASTQVAEKNTGELFF.

This clonotype was detected ten times or more. CDR3 bases: TGTGCCAGCAGCTTAAACTTCGCCAATGAGCAGTTCTTC. Protein product: CASSLNFANEQFF. The chain uses TRBV7-3 and TRBJ2-1, with D unresolved. This CDR3 has 13 residues. In germline, CDR1 is SGHTA, CDR2 FQGTGA. The germline V and J ends were trimmed by 1 base and 6 bases, with 7 bases remaining between them.